These 5 T cell receptor beta chains came from one sample sequenced in a study of cytomegalovirus exposure and HLA in healthy donors. Amplification used 60 Vbeta primers and 13 Jbeta primers. The protocol was immunoSEQ multiplex PCR, while the TCRdb copy is restricted to in-frame clones and leaves out a portion. The table includes around 140,000 clones, roughly 70% detected once. Sequences were obtained from PBMCs. The source of these receptors is a man aged 25 to 45 in good health and CMV-seronegative.

The chain links TRBV2 to TRBJ2-2, with 7 bases lining up with TRBD2. The CDR3 covers 16 residues. The junction had 7 bases not matched to a gene; V was cut back by 6 bases and J by 0 bases. Germline CDR1 SNHLY, CDR2 FYNNEI. The CDR3 nucleotides read TGTGCCAGCAGAACCTCTAGCGGATCGAACACCGGGGAGCTGTTTTTT. Translated, it gives CASRTSSGSNTGELFF.

V is TRBV9 and J is TRBJ2-1, with no clear D. Trimming left V 4 bases short and J 1 base short, with 9 bases between. Germline CDR1 is SGDLS and CDR2 is YYNGEE. The CDR3 is 14 residues long. The CDR3 spells CASSLSGSYNEQFF. The CDR3, as DNA: TGTGCCAGCAGCCTCTCAGGATCCTACAATGAGCAGTTCTTC.

The chain recombines TRBV29-1 with TRBJ2-2; 9 bases fit TRBD2. Germline V CDR1 and CDR2: SQVTM, ANQGSEA. J gave up 4 bases and V 4 bases, and 7 bases lay outside the gene matches. CDR3 length: 15 amino acids. The DNA for the CDR3 is TGCAGCGTTGGCGGGAGGGAGGAAAGCACCGGGGAGCTGTTTTTT. Translated: CSVGGREESTGELFF.

This sequence joins TRBV4-1 and TRBJ2-6, with 9 nucleotides matching TRBD1. The CDR3 totals 19 residues. J gave up 2 bases and V 0 bases, and 8 bases lay outside the gene matches. The V gene's germline CDR1 is MGHRA and CDR2 YSYEKL. CDR3 in DNA: TGCGCCAGCAGCCAAGATTTCGGGACAGGGTCCCCTGGGGCCAACGTCCTGACTTTC. It encodes CASSQDFGTGSPGANVLTF.

The chain couples TRBV11-2 to TRBJ1-1; TRBD1 agrees at 7 bases. Per germline, CDR1 SGHAT and CDR2 FQNNGV. V was clipped by 5 bases and J by 1 base; unmatched bases: 4. This CDR3 is 14 amino acids long. The CDR3 sequence: CASSRQGPNTEAFF. CDR3 nucleotides: TGTGCCAGCAGCCGACAGGGTCCGAACACTGAAGCTTTCTTT.